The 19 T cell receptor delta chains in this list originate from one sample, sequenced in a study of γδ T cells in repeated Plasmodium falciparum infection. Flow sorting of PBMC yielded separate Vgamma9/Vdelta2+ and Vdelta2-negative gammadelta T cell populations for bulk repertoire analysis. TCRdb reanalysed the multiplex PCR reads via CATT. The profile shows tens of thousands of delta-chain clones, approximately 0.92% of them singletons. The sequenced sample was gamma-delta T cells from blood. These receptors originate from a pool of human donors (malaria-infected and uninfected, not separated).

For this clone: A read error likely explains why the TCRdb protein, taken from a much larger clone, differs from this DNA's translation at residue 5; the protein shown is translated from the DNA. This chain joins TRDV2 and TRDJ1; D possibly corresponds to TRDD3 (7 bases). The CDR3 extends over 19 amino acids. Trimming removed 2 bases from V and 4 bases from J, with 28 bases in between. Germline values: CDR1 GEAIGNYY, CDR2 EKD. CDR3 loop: CACDKLPRGIQNDDDKLIF. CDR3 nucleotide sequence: TGTGCCTGTGACAAACTTCCTCGCGGGATACAGAACGACGACGATAAACTCATCTTT.

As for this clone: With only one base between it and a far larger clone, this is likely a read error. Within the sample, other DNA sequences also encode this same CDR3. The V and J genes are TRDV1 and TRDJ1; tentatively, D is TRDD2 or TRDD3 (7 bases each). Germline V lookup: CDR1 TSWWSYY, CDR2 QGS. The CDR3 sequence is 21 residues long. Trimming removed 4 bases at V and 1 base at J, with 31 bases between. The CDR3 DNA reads TGTGCTCTTGGGGCAGGAGATTCCTACTTCGGAGGATACGGAGGCACCGATAAACTCATCTTT. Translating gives CALGAGDSYFGGYGGTDKLIF.

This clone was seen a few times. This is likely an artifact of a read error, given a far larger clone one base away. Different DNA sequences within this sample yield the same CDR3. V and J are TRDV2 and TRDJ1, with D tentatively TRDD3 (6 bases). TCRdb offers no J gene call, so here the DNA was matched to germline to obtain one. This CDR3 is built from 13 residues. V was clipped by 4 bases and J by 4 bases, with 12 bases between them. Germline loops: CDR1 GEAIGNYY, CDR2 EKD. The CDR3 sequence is CACDSVLGDKLIF. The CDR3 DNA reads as TGTGCCTGTGATTCGGTACTGGGCGATAAACTCATCTTT.

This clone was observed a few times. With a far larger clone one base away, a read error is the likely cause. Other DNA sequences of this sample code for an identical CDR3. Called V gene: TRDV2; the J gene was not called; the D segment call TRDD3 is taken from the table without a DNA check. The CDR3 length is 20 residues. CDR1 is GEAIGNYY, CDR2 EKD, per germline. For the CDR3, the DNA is TGTGCCTGTGACACCTATGATGAGGAGCTGGGGGAGAGGTACACCGATAAACTCATCTTC. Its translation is CACDTYDEELGERYTDKLIF.

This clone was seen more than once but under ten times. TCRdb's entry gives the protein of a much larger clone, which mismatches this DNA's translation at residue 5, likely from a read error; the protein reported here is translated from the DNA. The CDR3 here is CACDPVGGYASRSTDKLIF. Written as DNA, the CDR3 is TGTGCCTGTGACCCCGTGGGGGGATACGCGTCGAGAAGCACCGATAAACTCATCTTT. The chain employs TRDV2 and TRDJ1; TRDD3 matches at 10 bases. The CDR3 sequence is 19 residues long. Germline assignment: CDR1 GEAIGNYY and CDR2 EKD. J gave up 1 base and V 3 bases, and 16 bases lay outside the gene matches.

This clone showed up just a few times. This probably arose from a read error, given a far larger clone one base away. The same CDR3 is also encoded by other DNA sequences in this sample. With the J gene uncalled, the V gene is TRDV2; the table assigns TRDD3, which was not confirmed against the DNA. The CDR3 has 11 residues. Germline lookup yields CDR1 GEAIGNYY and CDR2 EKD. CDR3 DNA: TGTGCCTGGGGGTACACCGATAAACTCATCTTC. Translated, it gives CAWGYTDKLIF.

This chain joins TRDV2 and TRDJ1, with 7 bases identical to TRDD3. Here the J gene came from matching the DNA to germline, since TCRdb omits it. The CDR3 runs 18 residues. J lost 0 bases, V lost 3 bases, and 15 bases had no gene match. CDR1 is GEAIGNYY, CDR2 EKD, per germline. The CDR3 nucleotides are TGTGCCTGTGACCCCCTCTCAACTCTGGGGGGGTACACCGATAAACTCATCTTT. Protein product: CACDPLSTLGGYTDKLIF.

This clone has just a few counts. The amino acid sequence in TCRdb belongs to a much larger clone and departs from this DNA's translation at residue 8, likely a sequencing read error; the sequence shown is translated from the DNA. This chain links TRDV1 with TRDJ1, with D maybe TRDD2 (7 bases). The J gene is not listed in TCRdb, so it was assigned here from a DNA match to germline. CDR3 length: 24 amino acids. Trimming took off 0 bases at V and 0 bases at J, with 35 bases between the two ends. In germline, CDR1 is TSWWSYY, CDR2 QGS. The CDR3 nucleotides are TGTGCTCTTGGGGAACTCGGTTCCTTACTTCCTAGACGATTCCTGGGGCGAAACACCGATAAACTCATCTTT. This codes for CALGELGSLLPRRFLGRNTDKLIF.

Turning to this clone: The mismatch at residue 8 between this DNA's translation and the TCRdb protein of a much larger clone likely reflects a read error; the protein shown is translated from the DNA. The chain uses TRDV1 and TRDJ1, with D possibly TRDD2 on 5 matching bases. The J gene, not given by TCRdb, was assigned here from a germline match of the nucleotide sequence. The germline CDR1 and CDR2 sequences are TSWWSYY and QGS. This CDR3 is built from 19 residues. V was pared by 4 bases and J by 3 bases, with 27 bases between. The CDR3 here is CALGAPPLPGPSYADKLIF. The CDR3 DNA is TGTGCTCTTGGGGCCCCCCCTCTTCCCGGTCCTTCGTACGCCGATAAACTCATCTTT.

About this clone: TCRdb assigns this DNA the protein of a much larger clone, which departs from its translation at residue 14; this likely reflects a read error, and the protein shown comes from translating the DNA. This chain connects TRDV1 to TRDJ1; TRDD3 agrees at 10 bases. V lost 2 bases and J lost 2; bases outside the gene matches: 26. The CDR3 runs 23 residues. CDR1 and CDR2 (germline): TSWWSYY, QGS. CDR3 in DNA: TGTGCTCTTGGGGAAATTGGGGGAACTTCCTCTTCATACAGGGGGATACGGACCGATAAACTCATCTTT. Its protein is CALGEIGGTSSSYRGIRTDKLIF.

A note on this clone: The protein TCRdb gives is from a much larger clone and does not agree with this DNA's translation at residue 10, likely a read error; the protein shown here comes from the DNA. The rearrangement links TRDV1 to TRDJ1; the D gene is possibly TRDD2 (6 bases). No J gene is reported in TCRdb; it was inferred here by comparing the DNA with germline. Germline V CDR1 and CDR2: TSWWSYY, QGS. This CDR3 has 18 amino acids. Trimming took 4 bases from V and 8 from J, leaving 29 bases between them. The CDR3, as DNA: TGTGCTCTTGGGGTTTTCCTAAAAGGGGTACAAACGAAGCACAAACTCATCTTT. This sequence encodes CALGVFLKGVQTKHKLIF.

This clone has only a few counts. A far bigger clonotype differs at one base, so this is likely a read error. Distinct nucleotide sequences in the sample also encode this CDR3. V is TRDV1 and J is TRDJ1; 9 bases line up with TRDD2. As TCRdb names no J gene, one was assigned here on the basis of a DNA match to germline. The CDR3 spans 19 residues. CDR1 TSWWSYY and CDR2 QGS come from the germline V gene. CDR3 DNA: TGTGCCCTTGGGTGCTGCCCCTTCCTACGGGGGCCTTACACCGATAAACTCATCTTT. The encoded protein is CALGCCPFLRGPYTDKLIF.

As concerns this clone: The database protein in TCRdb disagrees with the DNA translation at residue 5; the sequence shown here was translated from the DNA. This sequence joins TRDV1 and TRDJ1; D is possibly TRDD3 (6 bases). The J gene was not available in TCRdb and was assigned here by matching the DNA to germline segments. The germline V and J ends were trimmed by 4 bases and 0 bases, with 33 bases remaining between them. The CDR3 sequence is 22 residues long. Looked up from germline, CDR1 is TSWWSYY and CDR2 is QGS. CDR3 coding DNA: TGTGCTCTTGGGGGCCGTTCCTCCCGGGTGAGGATGGGGGCTCCGTACACCGATAAACTCATCTTT. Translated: CALGGRSSRVRMGAPYTDKLIF.

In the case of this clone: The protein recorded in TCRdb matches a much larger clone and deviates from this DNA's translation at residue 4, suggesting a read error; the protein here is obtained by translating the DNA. CDR3 DNA sequence: TGTGCCTGTAACTTCAAACTGGGGGATACCAACACCGATAAACTCATCTTT. Translation gives CACNFKLGDTNTDKLIF. The V and J genes are TRDV2 and TRDJ1; 12 nucleotides match TRDD3. The J gene, not given by TCRdb, was assigned here from a germline match of the nucleotide sequence. V shed 6 bases and J 0 bases; nucleotides not matched to a gene: 10. The CDR3 is made up of 17 amino acids. Germline CDR1 and CDR2: GEAIGNYY and EKD.

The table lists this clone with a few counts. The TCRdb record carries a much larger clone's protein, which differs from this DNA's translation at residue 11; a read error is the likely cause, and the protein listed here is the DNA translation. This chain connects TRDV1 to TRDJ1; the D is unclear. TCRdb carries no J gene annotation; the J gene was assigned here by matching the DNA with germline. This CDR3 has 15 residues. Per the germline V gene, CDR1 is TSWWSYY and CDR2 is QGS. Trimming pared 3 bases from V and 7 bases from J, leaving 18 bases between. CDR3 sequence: CALGDPRRRPGKLIF. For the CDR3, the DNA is TGTGCTCTTGGGGATCCGCGAAGACGCCCCGGTAAACTCATCTTT.

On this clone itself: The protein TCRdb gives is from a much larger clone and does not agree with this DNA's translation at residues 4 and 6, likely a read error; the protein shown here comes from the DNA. CDR3 bases: TGTGCTCTTAGGGATCCCTTAGTTAGCCGGGGGATAACCAAGGATAAACTCATCTTT. Protein sequence: CALRDPLVSRGITKDKLIF. This chain links TRDV1 with TRDJ1, with TRDD3 identical over 8 bases. CDR3 length: 19 residues. CDR1 and CDR2 (germline): TSWWSYY, QGS.

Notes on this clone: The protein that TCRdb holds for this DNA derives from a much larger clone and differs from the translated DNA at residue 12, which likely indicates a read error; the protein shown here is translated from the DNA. CDR3 residues: CALGERLPTQLRDTGTDKLIF. CDR3 nucleotides: TGTGCTCTTGGGGAACGCCTTCCTACGCAGTTGAGGGATACTGGCACCGATAAACTCATCTTT. This chain uses TRDV1 with TRDJ1; 9 nucleotides line up with TRDD2. TCRdb lists no J gene, so it was determined here by aligning the DNA to germline. The CDR3 covers 21 residues. V shed 1 base, J shed 1 base, and the junction held 19 bases outside the gene matches. Germline V CDR1 and CDR2: TSWWSYY, QGS.

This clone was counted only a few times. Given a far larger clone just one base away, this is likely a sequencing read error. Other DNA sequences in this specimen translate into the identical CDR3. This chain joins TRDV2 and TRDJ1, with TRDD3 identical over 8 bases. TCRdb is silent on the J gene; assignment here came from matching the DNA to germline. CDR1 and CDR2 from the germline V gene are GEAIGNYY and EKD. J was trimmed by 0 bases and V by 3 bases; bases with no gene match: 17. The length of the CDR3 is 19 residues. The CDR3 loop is CACDSLLGALPGDTDKLIF. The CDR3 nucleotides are TGTGCCTGTGACTCCTTACTGGGGGCACTACCGGGGGACACCGATAAACTCATCTTT.

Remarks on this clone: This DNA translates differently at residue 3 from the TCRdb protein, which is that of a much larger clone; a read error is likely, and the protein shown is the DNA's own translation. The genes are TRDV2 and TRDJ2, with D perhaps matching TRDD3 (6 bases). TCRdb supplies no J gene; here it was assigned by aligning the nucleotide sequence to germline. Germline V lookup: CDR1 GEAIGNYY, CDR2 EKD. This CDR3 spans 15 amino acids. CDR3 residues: CASDTVGGRTAQLFF. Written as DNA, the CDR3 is TGTGCCAGTGACACCGTAGGGGGACGGACAGCACAACTCTTCTTT.